Sequencing of this T cell receptor beta chain was carried out in a study of cytomegalovirus exposure and HLA in healthy donors. The overall study: The use of the same platform for the approximately 130 validation repertoires and the roughly 700 first-cohort repertoires was reported by a later analysis. The study's findings and limits: The study flagged approximately 180 TCR beta chains as cytomegalovirus-associated.

Notes on this clone: Its specificity is unknown.

The donors were members of the validation cohort comprising over a hundred subjects, separate from the roughly 670-subject first cohort. Only in-frame clones appear in the TCRdb table, and some are missing; sequencing was by immunoSEQ multiplex PCR. The sample contains fewer than 400,000 clones, roughly 87% of which appear only once. The receptor was derived from a man aged 25 to 40 in good health and CMV-seronegative. The sequencing sample was made of PBMCs.

Written as DNA, the CDR3 is TGTGCCAGTAGTAGGACACAGGCCCAAGAGACCCAGTACTTC. Protein: CASSRTQAQETQYF. The chain employs TRBV19 and TRBJ2-5; a weak D match, TRBD1 (5 bases). The CDR3 loop spans 14 amino acids. Germline assignment: CDR1 LNHDA and CDR2 SQIVND (reference sequence). V was shortened by 4 bases and J by 1 base, with 10 bases between the two germline ends.